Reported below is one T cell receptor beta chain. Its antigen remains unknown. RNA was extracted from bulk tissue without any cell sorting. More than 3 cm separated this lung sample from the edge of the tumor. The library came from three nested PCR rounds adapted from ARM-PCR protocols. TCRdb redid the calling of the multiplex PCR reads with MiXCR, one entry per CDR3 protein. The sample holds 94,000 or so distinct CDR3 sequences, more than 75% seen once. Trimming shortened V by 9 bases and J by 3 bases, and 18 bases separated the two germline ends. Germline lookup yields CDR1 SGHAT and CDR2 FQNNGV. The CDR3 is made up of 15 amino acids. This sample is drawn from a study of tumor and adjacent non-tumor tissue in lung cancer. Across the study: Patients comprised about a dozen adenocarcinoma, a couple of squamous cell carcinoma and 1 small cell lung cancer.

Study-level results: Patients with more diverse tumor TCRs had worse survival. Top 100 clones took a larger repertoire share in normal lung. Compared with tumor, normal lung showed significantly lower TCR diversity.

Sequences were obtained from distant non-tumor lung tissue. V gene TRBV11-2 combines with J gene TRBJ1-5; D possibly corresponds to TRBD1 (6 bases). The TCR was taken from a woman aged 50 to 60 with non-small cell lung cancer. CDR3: CASSFSYRDNQPQHF. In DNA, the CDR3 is TGTGCCAGTAGTTTCTCCTACAGGGACAATCAGCCCCAGCATTTT.